This T cell receptor beta chain derives from a study of blood T cell repertoires in COVID-19 (dated by TCRdb to 2018 to 2021). General notes on the study: Samples from collaborators originated in the United States, Italy and Spain and spanned both the acute and convalescent phases of COVID-19. The material from the prospective study consisted of cDNA or gDNA derived from T cells, B-cell-depleted T cells, or PBMCs. The dataset comprised deeply sampled blood TCRbeta repertoires from subjects exposed to, actively infected with, or recovered from COVID-19. The repertoires were made available in a free public database intended to serve as a resource for research on the immune response to SARS-CoV-2. Samples were obtained from the ongoing ImmuneRACE study (first 160 participants) and from about 1,300 subjects provided by 6 global collaborators. The sample metadata nearly always contained a de-identified subject ID, COVID-19 status, age in years and sex. Where HLA class I and class II types were available, the types were taken from metadata supplied by the sample provider, not from assay-based typing.

The immunoSEQ Assay, a bias-controlled multiplex PCR, was used to amplify TCRbeta CDR3 regions from genomic DNA. The paper's processing steps were these. The number of nucleated cells in each sample was estimated from the amplification of reference gene primers within the assay. To quantify the absolute abundance of each unique TCRbeta CDR3 rearrangement, sequence reads were collapsed and filtered. For each sample, productive Simpson clonality was calculated as the square root of Simpson's diversity index across productive rearrangements. Not all clones reach the TCRdb copy of this immuneACCESS table, which keeps in-frame sequences only. Checked studies attribute under half of the gap to unresolved V genes and leave the rest unexplained. V and J calls and clone size are copied from that table; D and trimming were computed from the DNA. Across this sample there are approximately 170,000 clones, with roughly 80% seen only once. The leading ten clones occupy roughly 8% of the sample.

Participants in the prospective study were enrolled through a virtual design, were aged roughly 18 to 90 years, and lived in approximately 25 United States geographic areas. To assign participants to cohorts, the prospective study relied on clinical history that participants themselves reported in a screening survey and a study questionnaire. Recovered participants in ImmuneRACE Cohort 3 were defined as having two consecutive negative NP/OP PCR tests, clearance from a healthcare professional, or resolution of symptoms. In the prospective study, whole blood, serum and a nasopharyngeal or oropharyngeal swab were collected from each participant by mobile phlebotomists. Prospective study participants could optionally give additional blood draws and questionnaires over an approximately two-month period. Blood samples from the prospective study were shipped frozen or at room temperature prior to DNA extraction.

The research as a whole found: Clinical and demographic metadata were provided uncurated, with the amount varying by source and participant.

This clone has a single count. The clone's antigen remains unknown. No much larger clonotype is one base removed from it; base qualities were not supplied. The germline V gene (reference sequence) yields LGHDT for CDR1 and YNNKEL for CDR2. The CDR3 runs 16 amino acids, cysteine and phenylalanine included. Here the CDR3 DNA is all that survives: 48 bases in frame from base 1. Trimming removed 4 bases from V and 11 bases from J; the gene matches leave 17 bases unexplained. Sequenced input: PBMCs or T cells enriched from blood (not recorded which). The chain was built from TRBV3-1 (or the pseudogene TRBV3-2) and TRBJ1-3, and TRBD1 aligns with 7 junction nucleotides. This receptor was taken from a woman aged 45-60 years who had recovered from COVID-19. The nucleotide sequence is given as TGTGCCAGCAGCCGAGAATCTCGGACAGGCATCGGCGCCATATATTTT. Its protein is CASSRESRTGIGAIYF.